Included here is one T cell receptor (beta chain) sequence, with context. This entry belongs to a study of blood T cell repertoires in COVID-19. On the study more broadly: The study drew acute and convalescent COVID-19 samples from the United States, Italy and Spain. T cells, B-cell-depleted T cells, or PBMCs supplied cDNA or gDNA.

Clones were sequenced by immunoSEQ multiplex PCR, and TCRdb holds only the in-frame ones, with some missing. The top ten clones hold about 5.3% of a sample with more than 60,000 clones, around 90% of them seen once. The germline V gene encodes CDR1 SGHDT and CDR2 YYEEEE. The V end was cut by 4 bases, the J end by 2 bases, with 13 bases between. The CDR3 contains 14 residues. This TCR was sampled from an elderly woman with active or convalescent COVID-19. V and J are TRBV5-6 and TRBJ2-7; tentatively, D is TRBD1 (6 bases). Sequences were obtained from peripheral blood. In nucleotides, the CDR3 is TGTGCCAGCAGCCCCCGGGACACCGCCTACGAGCAGTACTTC. It encodes CASSPRDTAYEQYF.